This T cell receptor (beta chain) emerged from a study of a mutant IDH1 vaccine in newly diagnosed glioma. Libraries were prepared by immunoSEQ multiplex PCR; TCRdb keeps only in-frame clonotypes and omits some of them. The table records about 40,000 clones, around 76% of them present only once. As for this clone: Its antigen is unidentified.

Stated time point: week 23, last vaccination. Doses comprised 300 ug of mutant IDH1 20-mer peptide each, plus topical imiquimod. Donors' newly diagnosed IDH1-mutant WHO grade 3 or 4 astrocytomas lacked nuclear ATRX. Germline assignment: CDR1 SGHKS and CDR2 YYEKEE (reference sequence). Germline trimming cut 4 bases from V and 8 bases from J; bases unmatched to any gene: 12. The length of the CDR3 is 16 residues. The sequence was obtained from a man in his fifties with glioma. The chain joins TRBV5-5 to TRBJ1-1, with 12 bases identical to TRBD1. Sequenced material: PBMCs, taken from a glioma patient whose treatment included an IDH1 peptide vaccine. The CDR3 sequence: CASSPREGQGAREAFF. The CDR3 region has the DNA TGTGCCAGCAGCCCCCGGGAGGGACAGGGGGCGAGGGAAGCTTTCTTT.